This T cell receptor (beta chain) comes out of a study of OX40 agonist ivuxolimab in advanced cancers. The overall study: Ivuxolimab, which patients received intravenously every 2 weeks, was dosed at 0.01 to 10 mg/kg. Patients undergoing dose escalation presented with hepatocellular carcinoma, melanoma, renal cell or head and neck cancer. Cohort: approximately 83% men, mean age approximately 66, aged about 20 to 90.

The trim removed 0 bases at V and 3 bases at J, leaving 7 bases unmatched. The CDR3 contains 17 residues. Per germline, CDR1 SEHNR and CDR2 FQNEAQ (reference sequence). The method was immunoSEQ multiplex PCR; TCRdb's version includes in-frame clones alone and lacks a portion of them. Of 60,000 to 65,000 clones listed, approximately 91% are singletons. Sampling of blood occurred at baseline, cycle 4 day 1, and cycle 7 day 1. The clonotype comes from an adult with an advanced solid tumor such as melanoma, head and neck, liver or kidney cancer. V usage is TRBV7-9 and J usage is TRBJ2-1; 8 bases are a match to TRBD2. Source: CD4+ or CD8+ T cells sorted from blood, taken in a trial of the OX40 agonist ivuxolimab. Here the CDR3 reads CASSLASGAWDYNEQFF. The CDR3 nucleotides are TGTGCCAGCAGCTTAGCTAGCGGGGCCTGGGACTACAATGAGCAGTTCTTC.